The 24 T cell receptor beta chains given below trace back to one sample, sequenced in a study of blood T cells in healthy people across ages. The use of a sample-barcoded 5' primer and a J-beta primer mix characterized a second PCR of about 7 to 12 cycles. In TCRdb, the 5' RACE reads were re-called with MiXCR into one record per CDR3 protein. The sample shows 910,000 or so distinct CDR3 sequences, around 54% of them seen only once. Material for sequencing was blood. Source of these receptors: a woman aged 55-70 years in good health.

The chain couples TRBV5-1 to TRBJ1-1; 8 nucleotides align to TRBD1. Germline CDR1 reads SGHRS; CDR2 reads YFSETQ. The CDR3 extends over 14 amino acids. V trimming: 4 bases; J trimming: 4 bases; junction bases outside the gene matches: 6. CDR3 coding DNA: TGCGCCAGCAGCGACACAGGGGGGATCACTGAAGCTTTCTTT. This gives the protein CASSDTGGITEAFF.

The chain carries TRBV27 and TRBJ2-5, with D tentatively TRBD2 (7 bases). The CDR3 is 13 amino acids. The V gene lost 6 bases and the J gene lost 11 bases, with 19 bases spanning the gap. Germline V lookup: CDR1 MNHEY, CDR2 SMNVEV (reference sequence). The CDR3 loop reads CASRQGRWGGQYF. In DNA form, the CDR3 reads TGTGCCAGCAGACAGGGACGGTGGGGGGGGCAGTACTTC.

The V gene is TRBV28, the J gene TRBJ2-6, with D uncertain. CDR1 MDHEN and CDR2 SYDVKM come from the germline V gene. There are 15 residues in the CDR3. Deletions cut 7 bases from V and 0 bases from J, with 10 bases between. The CDR3 coding sequence is TGTGCCAGCAATCCGTTTGGCTCTGGGGCCAACGTCCTGACTTTC. Encoded protein: CASNPFGSGANVLTF.

This clonotype has just a few counts. This chain links TRBV7-9 with TRBJ2-2; D ambiguous. CDR1 is SEHNR and CDR2 is FQNEAQ in the germline V gene (reference sequence). The V gene lost 9 bases and the J gene lost 1 base, with 12 bases spanning the gap. The CDR3 is 14 amino acids. In nucleotides, the CDR3 is TGTGCCAGTAGCAGCCGGCTGAACACCGGGGAGCTGTTTTTT. Its protein is CASSSRLNTGELFF.

The J gene is TRBJ1-4, the V gene TRBV20-1; D unclear. The germline V gene has CDR1 DFQATT and CDR2 SNEGSKA (reference sequence). This CDR3 is built from 16 residues. The V and J ends lost 1 base and 0 bases respectively, with 12 bases between them. DNA for the CDR3: TGCAGTGCTAGAGGCAGAGGAGACGCAACTAATGAAAAACTGTTTTTT. Protein: CSARGRGDATNEKLFF.

This CDR3 reads CAWSRAGYEQFF. The CDR3 bases are TGTGCCTGGAGCCGGGCGGGCTATGAGCAGTTCTTC. The chain couples TRBV30 to TRBJ2-1; perhaps TRBD2 as D (5 bases). Trimming left V 3 bases short and J 8 bases short, with 11 bases between. The CDR3 contains 12 residues. Germline CDR1 and CDR2: GTSNPN and SVGIG (reference sequence).

This chain links TRBV29-1 with TRBJ2-2, with D hard to call. The germline V gene encodes CDR1 SQVTM and CDR2 ANQGSEA. Trimming cost V 6 bases and J 5 bases, with 10 bases left between them. This CDR3 has 12 amino acids. CDR3 amino acids: CSVPKRTGELFF. The CDR3 DNA reads TGCAGCGTCCCCAAAAGGACCGGGGAGCTGTTTTTT.

This clonotype occurred a few times. This chain joins TRBV7-2 and TRBJ1-5, with D maybe TRBD1 (6 bases). The ends were cut back, 5 bases at V and 4 bases at J, with 15 bases in the middle. CDR1 and CDR2 from the germline V gene are SGHTA and FQGNSA. The CDR3 has 15 residues. DNA for the CDR3: TGTGCCAGCAGCGGCACCGGGACACAGAATCAGCCCCAGCATTTT. It translates to CASSGTGTQNQPQHF.

This sequence joins TRBV7-9 and TRBJ1-4; unclear D gene. Germline V CDR1 and CDR2: SEHNR, FQNEAQ (reference sequence). Trimming pared 3 bases from V and 8 bases from J, leaving 13 bases between. The CDR3 is 14 residues long. The CDR3 DNA reads as TGTGCCAGCAGCTTGGGCCGGCATGTGGAAAAACTGTTTTTT. This codes for CASSLGRHVEKLFF.

This clonotype was counted a few times. The chain uses TRBV7-9 and TRBJ2-1; 9 nucleotides line up with TRBD2. The V segment lost 5 bases and the J segment 3 bases; nucleotides outside the gene matches: 8. Germline CDR1 reads SEHNR; CDR2 reads FQNEAQ (reference sequence). This CDR3 contains 16 residues. The CDR3 nucleotides are TGTGCCAGCAGCCCTCGACTAGCGGTGAACTACAATGAGCAGTTCTTC. Encoded protein: CASSPRLAVNYNEQFF. Variable domain in full (rest from reference TRBV7-9 and TRBJ2-1): DTGVSQNPRHKITKRGQNVTFRCDPISEHNRLYWYRQTLGQGPEFLTYFQNEAQLEKSRLLSDRFSAERPKGSFSTLEIQRTEQGDSAMYLCASSPRLAVNYNEQFFGPGTRLTVL.

This clonotype was counted a few times. The V call is TRBV5-1, the J call TRBJ2-1; D may be TRBD1 (5 bases). The ends were cut back, 2 bases at V and 7 bases at J, with 19 bases in the middle. The CDR3 runs to 16 residues. Germline V gene lookup returns CDR1 SGHRS and CDR2 YFSETQ. This CDR3 reads CASSLVGKGVMNEQFF. The CDR3 DNA sequence: TGCGCCAGCAGCTTAGTAGGGAAAGGGGTGATGAATGAGCAGTTCTTC.

This clonotype was counted only a few times. The genes are TRBV4-2 and TRBJ2-1; TRBD2 might be the D (6 bases). Trimming took off 1 base at V and 2 bases at J, with 12 bases between the two ends. CDR3 length equals 16 residues. The germline V gene has CDR1 LGHNA and CDR2 YNFKEQ. This chain's CDR3 is CASSQGALAPYNEQFF. DNA of the CDR3: TGTGCCAGCAGCCAAGGGGCACTAGCTCCCTACAATGAGCAGTTCTTC.

In this sample, this clonotype turned up a few times. The rearrangement links TRBV28 to TRBJ2-7; D could derive from TRBD1 or TRBD2 (5 bases each). This CDR3 is 11 amino acids long. Germline CDR1 reads MDHEN; CDR2 reads SYDVKM. V dropped 6 bases and J dropped 5 bases, with 8 bases sitting between them. The CDR3 coding sequence is TGTGCCAGCAGACTAGGGGACGAGCAGTACTTC. Residues: CASRLGDEQYF. Variable domain in full (rest from reference TRBV28 and TRBJ2-7): DVKVTQSSRYLVKRTGEKVFLECVQDMDHENMFWYRQDPGLGLRLIYFSYDVKMKEKGDIPEGYSVSREKKERFSLILESASTNQTSMYLCASRLGDEQYFGPGTRLTVT.

This clonotype was picked up one time. CDR3: CASTLDGSVPRDATQETQYF. In DNA form, the CDR3 reads TGTGCCAGCACCCTAGACGGGTCCGTCCCTCGGGACGCAACACAAGAGACCCAGTACTTC. This rearrangement joins TRBV6-4 to TRBJ2-5; D is tentatively TRBD1 or TRBD2 (5 bases each). V dropped 7 bases and J dropped 2 bases, with 32 bases sitting between them. Germline V CDR1 and CDR2: MRHNA, SNTAGT. The CDR3 has 20 residues.

V and J are TRBV3-1 and TRBJ1-1, with D tentatively TRBD1 (6 bases). The CDR3 loop spans 17 amino acids. Germline CDR1 reads LGHDT; CDR2 reads YNNKEL (reference sequence). V lost 0 bases to trimming and J lost 6 bases, with 20 bases between them. This chain's CDR3 is CASSQESRQVVFPEAFF. CDR3 in DNA: TGTGCCAGCAGCCAAGAGTCCCGACAGGTCGTCTTCCCTGAAGCTTTCTTT.

The rearrangement joins TRBV20-1 to TRBJ1-1; D is perhaps TRBD1 (5 bases). V shed 3 bases and J shed 5 bases, with 13 bases lying between them. The germline V gene has CDR1 DFQATT and CDR2 SNEGSKA (reference sequence). The CDR3 runs to 13 residues. Written as DNA, the CDR3 is TGCAGTGCTAGCGGGGGTTTTGGAACTGAAGCTTTCTTT. It is translated as CSASGGFGTEAFF.

This clonotype was detected a few times. The chain links TRBV18 to TRBJ1-1, with D uncertain. Germline V gives CDR1 KGHSH, CDR2 LQKENI. V was cut by 4 bases and J by 3 bases, with 12 bases left in between. This CDR3 contains 14 residues. The DNA for the CDR3 is TGTGCCAGCTCACTGACTCGGGGTCACACTGAAGCTTTCTTT. Protein product: CASSLTRGHTEAFF.

V gene TRBV7-9 combines with J gene TRBJ2-3; weak D call: TRBD1 (5 bases). The ends were cut back, 1 base at V and 7 bases at J, with 12 bases in the middle. The CDR3 length is 14 residues. Germline V gives CDR1 SEHNR, CDR2 FQNEAQ (reference sequence). The CDR3 region has the DNA TGTGCCAGCAGCTTAGGTTGGGGCACTCATACGCAGTATTTT. It encodes CASSLGWGTHTQYF.

This chain connects TRBV6-2 or TRBV6-3 to TRBJ2-1; TRBD2 matches 8 bases. The closer fit of TRBJ2-7 to the DNA end suggests the J call may be wrong. The CDR3 loop spans 15 amino acids. From germline, CDR1 is MNHEY and CDR2 SVGEGT. This chain's CDR3 is CASRLGLGAYNEQYF. The DNA of the CDR3 is TGTGCCAGCAGACTGGGACTAGGGGCTTACAATGAGCAGTACTTC.

V and J are TRBV9 and TRBJ1-4; perhaps TRBD1 as D (5 bases). The CDR3 contains 17 residues. Germline CDR1 and CDR2: SGDLS and YYNGEE. Trimming cost V 2 bases and J 0 bases, with 14 bases left between them. The CDR3 region has the DNA TGTGCCAGCAGCGTGGGGGTCGCCGGCCCAACTAATGAAAAACTGTTTTTT. It is translated as CASSVGVAGPTNEKLFF.

About this clonotype itself: A much bigger clone sits one base away, suggesting this may be a read error. The chain carries TRBV12-3 or TRBV12-4 and TRBJ2-4, with a tentative D call TRBD2 (6 bases). The CDR3 totals 13 residues. The V end lost 7 bases, the J end lost 7 bases, and 14 bases lay between the germline ends. CDR3 region: CASTLGGWNIQYF. The CDR3 DNA follows: TGTGCCAGCACCTTGGGGGGTTGGAACATTCAGTACTTC.

This clonotype was recorded many times. The J gene is TRBJ2-7, the V gene TRBV6-5, with no clear D. The CDR3 is made up of 14 amino acids. Germline values: CDR1 MNHEY, CDR2 SVGAGI. Trimming cost V 8 bases and J 2 bases, with 16 bases left between them. Here the CDR3 reads CASGRSTGTYEQYF. DNA of the CDR3: TGTGCCAGCGGAAGGTCGACGGGTACCTACGAGCAGTACTTC.

The chain joins TRBV11-2 to TRBJ2-5; D is uncertain. There are 12 residues in the CDR3. From germline, CDR1 is SGHAT and CDR2 FQNNGV. V was cut by 5 bases and J by 5 bases, with 9 bases left in between. The DNA for the CDR3 is TGTGCCAGCAGCCCTACGACGGAGACCCAGTACTTC. Translation gives CASSPTTETQYF.

This chain connects TRBV27 to TRBJ1-2; no reliable D call. Germline assignment: CDR1 MNHEY and CDR2 SMNVEV (reference sequence). This CDR3 is 16 amino acids long. With 4 bases removed from V and 1 base from J, the gap between germline ends came to 16 bases. CDR3 coding DNA: TGTGCCAGCAGTTCCCTCGTCGGGGATGGTAACTATGGCTACACCTTC. Protein sequence: CASSSLVGDGNYGYTF.